These T cell receptor beta chains were read from a single sample in a study of T cell changes during pregnancy in multiple sclerosis. Measured with immunoSEQ multiplex PCR; TCRdb has only the in-frame clones, and not every one. The data contain approximately 60,000 clones, about 91% of them seen just once; the ten biggest clones take up nearly 0.2%. The specimen comprised CD4+ T cells from peripheral blood mononuclear cells, sampled in the second trimester of pregnancy. These receptors were collected from a female donor with multiple sclerosis, enrolled in a pregnancy study. CDR3s include the opening cysteine and the closing phenylalanine or tryptophan. D genes are given only for firm matches. A clone size is listed for some rows: how often the clone was seen (once, few, many), or a class if it is expanded.

J gene,V gene,D gene,clone size,CDR3 protein,CDR3 DNA
TRBJ2-3,TRBV30,TRBD1,NA,CAWSGTGFPTDTQYF,TGTGCCTGGAGTGGGACAGGGTTTCCCACAGATACGCAGTATTTT
TRBJ2-7,TRBV6-1,TRBD2,NA,CASSESVRQVGGEQYF,TGTGCCAGCAGTGAAAGTGTTCGGCAGGTGGGGGGGGAGCAGTACTTC
TRBJ1-5,TRBV5-6,NA,NA,CASSGAGRNQPQHF,TGTGCCAGCAGCGGGGCAGGTCGCAATCAGCCCCAGCATTTT
TRBJ2-3,TRBV11-2,NA,NA,CASSLDRVGTDTQYF,TGTGCCAGCAGCTTAGATCGAGTGGGCACAGATACGCAGTATTTT
TRBJ1-4,TRBV18,TRBD1,once,CASSRDRGREKLFF,TGTGCCAGCTCCCGGGACAGGGGGCGAGAAAAACTGTTTTTT
TRBJ2-3,TRBV5-4,NA,NA,CASSLAPRSRDTQYF,TGTGCCAGCAGCTTGGCCCCCAGGTCCAGAGATACGCAGTATTTT
TRBJ2-2,TRBV6-4,TRBD1,NA,CASSLQGANTGELFF,TGTGCCAGCAGCCTACAGGGGGCGAACACCGGGGAGCTGTTTTTT
TRBJ2-7,TRBV30,TRBD1,once,CAWARDRTYEQYF,TGTGCCTGGGCCAGGGACAGAACCTACGAGCAGTACTTC
TRBJ2-2,TRBV9,TRBD2,NA,CASRAPGGRGGELFF,TGTGCCAGCAGAGCACCGGGGGGGCGGGGCGGGGAGCTGTTTTTT
TRBJ2-1,TRBV27,TRBD1,NA,CASSLSGTGYYNEQFF,TGTGCCAGCAGTTTGTCGGGGACAGGGTACTACAATGAGCAGTTCTTC
TRBJ1-5,TRBV2,TRBD1,few,CASSFLQGAGQPQHF,TGTGCCAGCTCCTTCTTACAGGGGGCTGGTCAGCCCCAGCATTTT
TRBJ1-3,TRBV18,TRBD1,NA,CASSRGQGDAGNTIYF,TGTGCCAGCTCACGGGGACAGGGAGATGCTGGAAACACCATATATTTT
TRBJ2-3,TRBV10-3,TRBD2,NA,CATLGAGRTDTQYF,TGTGCCACCCTGGGAGCGGGGAGGACAGATACGCAGTATTTT
TRBJ2-2,TRBV18,TRBD1,NA,CASSHRTGTGVANTGELFF,TGTGCCAGCTCACACAGAACAGGGACAGGGGTCGCGAACACCGGGGAGCTGTTTTTT
TRBJ2-5,TRBV28,NA,NA,CASSLNKGKRETQYF,TGTGCCAGCAGTTTGAACAAGGGGAAGAGGGAGACCCAGTACTTC